The 31 T cell receptor beta chains below were found in one sample sequenced in a study of beta chain features in type 1 diabetes. Study-wide points: Shorter TCRB CDR3s, moderately but significantly so, marked every one of the four CD4+ subsets in Type 1 diabetes patients.

Antigens for these TCRs are unknown. As every portion of the isolated RNA was reverse transcribed, the sequencing read expressed TCRB transcripts. Clones were read by immunoSEQ multiplex PCR, and TCRdb kept only the in-frame ones, dropping some. The profile shows under 300,000 clones, approximately 15% of them singletons. Specimen: naive CD4+ T cells from blood. The receptors were sampled from a man aged 30 to 45 with type 1 diabetes.

Worth noting for this clone: Other nucleotide sequences from this sample produce the same CDR3. This rearrangement joins TRBV5-1 to TRBJ2-3, with D possibly matching TRBD2 (6 bases). CDR3 size: 15 residues. V gave up 0 bases and J gave up 0 bases, with 8 bases separating them. Germline lookup yields CDR1 SGHRS and CDR2 YFSETQ. The CDR3 nucleotides are TGCGCCAGCAGCTTGGCAGGGACTAGCACAGATACGCAGTATTTT. Amino acids: CASSLAGTSTDTQYF.

A few counts support this clone. The chain employs TRBV2 and TRBJ2-5, with 9 positions matching TRBD2. The CDR3 totals 15 residues. J lost 5 bases, V lost 4 bases, and 8 bases had no gene match. Germline assignment: CDR1 SNHLY and CDR2 FYNNEI. The CDR3 region is CASSVEAGGVETQYF. The CDR3 DNA reads TGTGCCAGCAGTGTAGAAGCGGGAGGTGTCGAGACCCAGTACTTC.

The chain recombines TRBV4-2 with TRBJ2-2; D is perhaps TRBD2 (6 bases). V lost 0 bases, J lost 2 bases, and 10 bases lay in between. The germline V gene encodes CDR1 LGHNA and CDR2 YNFKEQ. The CDR3 totals 16 residues. CDR3 loop: CASSQEPGTNTGELFF. In DNA, the CDR3 is TGTGCCAGCAGCCAAGAACCGGGGACTAACACCGGGGAGCTGTTTTTT.

In its sample, this clone was seen a few times. The rearrangement joins TRBV2 to TRBJ2-3; no clear D. Germline assignment: CDR1 SNHLY and CDR2 FYNNEI. Deletions cut 6 bases from V and 4 bases from J, with 11 bases between. The length of the CDR3 is 13 residues. CDR3 bases: TGTGCCAGCAGGGGTTCCAGGCCAGATACGCAGTATTTT. Its protein product is CASRGSRPDTQYF.

J is TRBJ2-7 and V is TRBV18; D is undetermined. This CDR3 contains 11 residues. In germline, CDR1 is KGHSH, CDR2 LQKENI. Trimming shortened V by 3 bases and J by 6 bases, and 6 bases separated the two germline ends. CDR3 DNA sequence: TGTGCCAGCTCACCGGAGCGCGAGCAGTACTTC. Encoded protein: CASSPEREQYF. The variable domain in full, completed from reference TRBV18 and TRBJ2-7, reads NAGVMQNPRHLVRRRGQEARLRCSPMKGHSHVYWYRQLPEEGLKFMVYLQKENIIDESGMPKERFSAEFPKEGPSILRIQQVVRGDSAAYFCASSPEREQYFGPGTRLTVT.

This clone was picked up a small number of times. The chain has TRBV7-7 and TRBJ2-3, with 9 positions matching TRBD1. The CDR3 contains 13 residues. Trimming cost V 5 bases and J 5 bases; bases outside gene matches: 2. The germline V gene encodes CDR1 SSHAT and CDR2 FNYEAQ (reference sequence). CDR3 bases: TGTGCCAGCAGCCAGGACAGGGGAGATACGCAGTATTTT. Translating it yields CASSQDRGDTQYF.

The chain has TRBV20-1 and TRBJ2-1, with D unclear. Trimming pared 7 bases from V and 7 bases from J, leaving 8 bases between. The CDR3 runs 10 residues. Per the germline V gene, CDR1 is DFQATT and CDR2 is SNEGSKA (reference sequence). The CDR3: CSGLRNEQFF. Written as DNA, the CDR3 is TGCAGTGGGTTGAGGAATGAGCAGTTCTTC.

The chain has TRBV16 and TRBJ2-5, with 8 positions matching TRBD1. V was clipped by 1 base and J by 5 bases; unmatched bases: 9. The CDR3 loop spans 16 amino acids. Germline CDR1 KGHSY, CDR2 FQNENV. The DNA for the CDR3 is TGTGCCAGCAGCCAATGGTGGACAGGGTCCAAGGAGACCCAGTACTTC. Amino acids: CASSQWWTGSKETQYF.

The rearrangement links TRBV5-4 to TRBJ2-7, with D tentatively TRBD1 (5 bases). Deletions cut 4 bases from V and 4 bases from J, with 18 bases between. CDR3 length equals 15 residues. Germline assignment: CDR1 SGHNT and CDR2 YYREEE (reference sequence). CDR3 sequence: CASSLSPGPSYEQYF. CDR3 sequence (DNA): TGTGCCAGCAGCCTGAGTCCAGGGCCATCTTACGAGCAGTACTTC.

This clone was observed a few times. V gene TRBV6-1 combines with J gene TRBJ2-7; 7 bases line up with TRBD2. The V gene's germline CDR1 is MNHNS and CDR2 SASEGT. The CDR3 consists of 14 residues. V lost 10 bases and J lost 7; bases outside the gene matches: 16. This CDR3 reads CAIQRDGAPSEQYF. The CDR3 DNA sequence: TGTGCCATCCAGCGGGACGGGGCCCCCTCAGAGCAGTACTTC.

This clone was observed a few times. The rearrangement links TRBV11-2 to TRBJ1-3; maybe TRBD1 (6 bases). Germline CDR1 reads SGHAT; CDR2 reads FQNNGV. This CDR3 comprises 17 residues. V was trimmed by 5 bases and J by 0 bases, leaving 17 bases between them. Written as DNA, the CDR3 is TGTGCCAGCAGCCGCGGACAGTCCTACTTCTCTGGAAACACCATATATTTT. This encodes CASSRGQSYFSGNTIYF.

The gene calls are TRBV2 and TRBJ1-2, with D unclear. The V end was cut by 1 base, the J end by 4 bases, with 13 bases between. Germline assignment: CDR1 SNHLY and CDR2 FYNNEI. The CDR3 length is 15 residues. The CDR3 loop reads CASSEDAGEIYGYTF. The CDR3 DNA reads TGTGCCAGCAGTGAAGACGCGGGCGAGATCTATGGCTACACCTTC.

The rearrangement uses TRBV19 and TRBJ2-7; 8 bases are a match to TRBD1. Trimming cost V 7 bases and J 5 bases; bases outside gene matches: 1. Germline CDR1 LNHDA, CDR2 SQIVND (reference sequence). This CDR3 comprises 11 residues. The CDR3 loop is CASTGGHEQYF. CDR3 DNA sequence: TGTGCCAGTACAGGGGGCCACGAGCAGTACTTC. The variable domain in full, with the rest retrieved from reference TRBV19 and TRBJ2-7, is DGGITQSPKYLFRKEGQNVTLSCEQNLNHDAMYWYRQDPGQGLRLIYYSQIVNDFQKGDIAEGYSVSREKKESFPLTVTSAQKNPTAFYLCASTGGHEQYFGPGTRLTVT.

The rearrangement uses TRBV2 and TRBJ1-3; D not resolved. The CDR3 spans 12 residues. With 8 bases removed from V and 0 bases from J, the gap between germline ends came to 5 bases. The germline CDR1 and CDR2 sequences are SNHLY and FYNNEI. For the CDR3, the DNA is TGTGCCAGCGGCCGCTCTGGAAACACCATATATTTT. Its translation: CASGRSGNTIYF.

This clone was counted a few times. The rearrangement joins TRBV15 to TRBJ2-3; 7 bases fit TRBD1. Losses at the gene ends were 0 bases for V and 2 bases for J; bases not matched to a gene: 2. Germline V lookup: CDR1 LNHNV, CDR2 YYDKDF (reference sequence). The CDR3 is 15 residues long. The CDR3 coding sequence is TGTGCCACCAGCAGAGAGACAGGGAACACAGATACGCAGTATTTT. Its translation: CATSRETGNTDTQYF.

V gene TRBV5-5 combines with J gene TRBJ1-5, with 11 bases fitting TRBD1. The V gene's germline CDR1 is SGHKS and CDR2 YYEKEE (reference sequence). Unmatched junction bases numbered 7, after V lost 4 bases and J lost 7 bases. This CDR3 has 15 residues. Written as DNA, the CDR3 is TGTGCCAGCAGCCCGGACAGGGGGCTGGTCCAGCCCCAGCATTTT. Protein sequence: CASSPDRGLVQPQHF.

The V and J genes are TRBV7-9 and TRBJ2-5; 8 nucleotides match TRBD1. V dropped 6 bases and J dropped 2; count of bases not matched to a gene: 2. The germline CDR1 and CDR2 sequences are SEHNR and FQNEAQ (reference sequence). The CDR3 length is 13 residues. The CDR3 coding sequence is TGTGCCAGCAGTCGGACAGGGCAAGAGACCCAGTACTTC. Residues: CASSRTGQETQYF.

This clone was seen a handful of times. J is TRBJ2-1 and V is TRBV27, with D possibly being TRBD1 (6 bases). Trimming left V 5 bases short and J 6 bases short, with 17 bases between. CDR3 length: 15 amino acids. Germline lookup yields CDR1 MNHEY and CDR2 SMNVEV (reference sequence). The DNA of the CDR3 is TGTGCCAGCAGTCTAAACAGGGTGGTTTCCAATGAGCAGTTCTTC. This encodes CASSLNRVVSNEQFF.

Only a few counts were recorded for this clone. The chain joins TRBV5-1 to TRBJ2-5, with D possibly being TRBD2 (6 bases). CDR3 length: 12 residues. V shed 2 bases and J shed 4 bases, with 6 bases lying between them. Germline-derived CDR1 and CDR2 are SGHRS and YFSETQ. The CDR3 protein is CASSFGGETQYF. The DNA for the CDR3 is TGCGCCAGCAGCTTCGGGGGAGAGACCCAGTACTTC.

A few counts support this clone. The chain links TRBV4-1 to TRBJ1-6, with D perhaps TRBD1 (5 bases). The CDR3 is 14 amino acids. Germline CDR1 and CDR2: MGHRA and YSYEKL. V gave up 2 bases and J gave up 15 bases, with 17 bases separating them. CDR3 sequence (DNA): TGCGCCAGCAGCCAACCCATGACAGCCCCATACCTCCACTTT. This translates into CASSQPMTAPYLHF.

This clone was recorded a few times. The V gene is TRBV19, the J gene TRBJ2-7, with 7 bases fitting TRBD2. V was pared by 9 bases and J by 7 bases, with 12 bases of the junction left unmatched. Germline V gene lookup returns CDR1 LNHDA and CDR2 SQIVND (reference sequence). The CDR3 spans 13 residues. In DNA, the CDR3 is TGTGCCAGCAGGAGCGGGACTCTCGGGGAGCAGTACTTC. Translating it yields CASRSGTLGEQYF.

The table lists this clone with a few counts. This sequence joins TRBV5-1 and TRBJ2-1; 12 bases match TRBD1. V lost 4 bases, J lost 7 bases, and 6 bases stayed unmatched. CDR1 and CDR2 from the germline V gene are SGHRS and YFSETQ. The CDR3 contains 15 residues. CDR3 coding DNA: TGCGCCAGCAGCCCCCGGGACAGGGGGCTTAATGAGCAGTTCTTC. Protein: CASSPRDRGLNEQFF. Full variable domain (rest looked up from reference TRBV5-1 and TRBJ2-1): KAGVTQTPRYLIKTRGQQVTLSCSPISGHRSVSWYQQTPGQGLQFLFEYFSETQRNKGNFPGRFSGRQFSNSRSEMNVSTLELGDSALYLCASSPRDRGLNEQFFGPGTRLTVL.

The V gene is TRBV9, the J gene TRBJ1-1; 8 bases line up with TRBD1. Germline CDR1 reads SGDLS; CDR2 reads YYNGEE. The CDR3 is 15 residues long. The J segment lost 1 base and the V segment lost 1 base, leaving 3 bases of the junction unmatched. CDR3 bases: TGTGCCAGCAGCGTAATGGACAGGGAGAACACTGAAGCTTTCTTT. Its translation is CASSVMDRENTEAFF. The complete variable domain, with remaining parts taken from reference TRBV9 and TRBJ1-1, reads DSGVTQTPKHLITATGQRVTLRCSPRSGDLSVYWYQQSLDQGLQFLIQYYNGEERAKGNILERFSAQQFPDLHSELNLSSLELGDSALYFCASSVMDRENTEAFFGQGTRLTVV.

V and J are TRBV6-1 and TRBJ2-7, with D maybe TRBD2 (5 bases). Between the trimmed V and J ends, which lost 6 bases and 1 base, there was a span of 7 bases. The germline CDR1 and CDR2 sequences are MNHNS and SASEGT. This CDR3 has 12 amino acids. The DNA of the CDR3 is TGTGCCAGCAGGGACTCTTCCTACGAGCAGTACTTC. Translated, it gives CASRDSSYEQYF.

This clone has more than one count but fewer than ten. V gene TRBV18 combines with J gene TRBJ1-4; no clear D gene. Trimming cost V 3 bases and J 8 bases, with 10 bases left between them. From germline, CDR1 is KGHSH and CDR2 LQKENI. The CDR3 spans 13 residues. CDR3 nucleotide sequence: TGTGCCAGCTCACCCCCCGAACAGGAAAAACTGTTTTTT. It is translated as CASSPPEQEKLFF.

The J gene is TRBJ2-3, the V gene TRBV5-4, with 8 bases aligning to TRBD2. Trimming removed 3 bases from V and 3 bases from J; junction bases left unmatched: 9. This CDR3 contains 16 residues. The germline V gene has CDR1 SGHNT and CDR2 YYREEE (reference sequence). As DNA, the CDR3 is TGTGCCAGCAGCTCGGGAGCGAGCGGGAGAACAGATACGCAGTATTTT. Its translation: CASSSGASGRTDTQYF.

This chain connects TRBV29-1 to TRBJ2-5; 12 bases are a match to TRBD2. Germline V gene lookup returns CDR1 SQVTM and CDR2 ANQGSEA. The V gene end was trimmed by 3 bases and the J gene end by 3 bases; junction bases not matched to a gene: 2. CDR3 size: 14 residues. In DNA form, the CDR3 reads TGCAGCGTTGAGACTAGCGGGGGCGAAGAGACCCAGTACTTC. This codes for CSVETSGGEETQYF.

CDR3 nucleotide sequence: TGTGCCAGCAGCTTGGATGTAGGACAGGGGGATGGCTACACCTTC. Translation: CASSLDVGQGDGYTF. The gene calls are TRBV5-4 and TRBJ1-2, with 10 nucleotides matching TRBD1. Germline trimming cut 0 bases from V and 6 bases from J; bases unmatched to any gene: 5. Per germline, CDR1 SGHNT and CDR2 YYREEE (reference sequence). The CDR3 has 15 residues.

The rearrangement uses TRBV7-9 and TRBJ1-1; no clear D gene. CDR1 and CDR2 from the germline V gene are SEHNR and FQNEAQ (reference sequence). Trimming shortened V by 1 base and J by 3 bases, and 6 bases separated the two germline ends. There are 13 residues in the CDR3. The CDR3 DNA follows: TGTGCCAGCAGCTTAGGGGAGTACACTGAAGCTTTCTTT. It translates to CASSLGEYTEAFF.

This chain links TRBV19 with TRBJ1-1, with D perhaps TRBD1 (6 bases). V shed 6 bases and J shed 6 bases, with 20 bases lying between them. This CDR3 contains 15 residues. Germline V gene lookup returns CDR1 LNHDA and CDR2 SQIVND (reference sequence). The CDR3 reads CASRPGHLRGPEAFF. CDR3 DNA sequence: TGTGCCAGTAGACCGGGACACTTACGTGGACCTGAAGCTTTCTTT.

This clone was found a few times. In the same sample, other DNA sequences code for this CDR3. The chain has TRBV6-5 and TRBJ2-3, with D possibly TRBD2 on 5 matching bases. Trimming pared 8 bases from V and 6 bases from J, leaving 9 bases between. Germline CDR1 MNHEY, CDR2 SVGAGI. The CDR3 runs to 11 residues. CDR3 amino acids: CASRTGDTQYF. CDR3 sequence (DNA): TGTGCCAGCCGGACGGGGGATACGCAGTATTTT.